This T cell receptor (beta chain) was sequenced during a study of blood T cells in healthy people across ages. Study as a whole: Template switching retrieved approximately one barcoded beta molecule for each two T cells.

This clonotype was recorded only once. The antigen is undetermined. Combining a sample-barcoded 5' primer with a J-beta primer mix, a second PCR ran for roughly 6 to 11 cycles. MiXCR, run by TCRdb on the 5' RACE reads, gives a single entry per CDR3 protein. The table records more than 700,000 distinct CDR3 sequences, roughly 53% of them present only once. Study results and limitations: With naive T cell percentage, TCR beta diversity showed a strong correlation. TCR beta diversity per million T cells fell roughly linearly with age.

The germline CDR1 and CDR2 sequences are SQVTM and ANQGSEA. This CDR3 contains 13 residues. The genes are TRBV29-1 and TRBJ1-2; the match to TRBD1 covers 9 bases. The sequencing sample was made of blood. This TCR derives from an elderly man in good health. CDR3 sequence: CRAWDRERGGYTF. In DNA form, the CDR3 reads TGCAGAGCCTGGGACAGGGAAAGGGGTGGCTACACCTTC.